The clone carrying this TCR beta chain came up once. What it recognizes is unknown. The sample is drawn from a study of T cell responses to AZD1222 COVID-19 vaccine. Study-wide points: Two AZD1222 administrations were followed by greater Spike-specific TCR breadth and depth. The study found vaccine-associated CD4 TCRs spanning spike, dominant at 160-218 and 743-854. The sample set comprised mostly white British donors with more females, and clonal diversity was possibly underestimated.

The V gene's germline CDR1 is SGHNT and CDR2 YYREEE (reference sequence). V lost 4 bases, J lost 4 bases, and 13 bases stayed unmatched. CDR3 size: 16 residues. Some clones are missing from TCRdb's copy, which holds only in-frame ones; the method was immunoSEQ multiplex PCR. Of about 91,000 clones in the sample, roughly 84% were seen once. This TCR was recovered from an adult in good health. The sample here was peripheral blood, taken on day 0 of AZD1222 vaccination. V is TRBV5-4 and J is TRBJ1-2, with TRBD1 matching 7 bases. CDR3: CASSQGQNVAGYGYTF. CDR3 in DNA: TGTGCCAGCAGCCAGGGACAGAACGTGGCGGGCTATGGCTACACCTTC.